This T cell receptor (beta chain) was recorded in a study of cytomegalovirus exposure and HLA in healthy donors. Whole-study results and caveats: Later analysis identified about 17,000 TCR beta sequences associated with HLA alleles, using a false discovery rate threshold of 0.05.

There are 15 residues in the CDR3. Trimming at V came to 10 bases and at J to 4 bases, leaving 8 bases not matched to a gene. Looked up from germline, CDR1 is MNHEY and CDR2 is SMNVEV (reference sequence). In regard to this clone: Its antigen is currently unknown.

It was with 60 Vbeta and 13 Jbeta primers that the PCR ran. Sequenced by immunoSEQ multiplex PCR; TCRdb stores in-frame clones only, minus some. The sample has 75,000 to 100,000 clones; about four fifths are singletons. This receptor was identified in a woman in her seventies in good health and CMV-seropositive. The rearrangement uses TRBV27 and TRBJ2-1; 12 nucleotides match TRBD2. The sequenced material came from PBMCs. CDR3: CAILLLAGGYNEQFF. CDR3 sequence (DNA): TGTGCCATCCTCTTACTAGCGGGGGGTTACAATGAGCAGTTCTTC.